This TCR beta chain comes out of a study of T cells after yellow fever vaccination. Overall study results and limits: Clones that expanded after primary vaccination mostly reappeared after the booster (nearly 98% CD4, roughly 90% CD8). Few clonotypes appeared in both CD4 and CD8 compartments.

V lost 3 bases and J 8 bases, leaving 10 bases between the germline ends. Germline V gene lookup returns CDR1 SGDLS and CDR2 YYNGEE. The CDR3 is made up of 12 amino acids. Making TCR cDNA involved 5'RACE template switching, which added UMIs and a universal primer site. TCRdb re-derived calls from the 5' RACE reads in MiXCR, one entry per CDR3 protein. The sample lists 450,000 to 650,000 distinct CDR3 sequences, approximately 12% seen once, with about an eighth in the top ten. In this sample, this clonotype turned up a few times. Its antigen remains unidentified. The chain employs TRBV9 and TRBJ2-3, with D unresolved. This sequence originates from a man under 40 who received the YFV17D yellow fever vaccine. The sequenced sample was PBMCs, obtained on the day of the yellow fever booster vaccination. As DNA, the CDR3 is TGTGCCAGCAGCGATACACGTGCTACGCAGTATTTT. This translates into CASSDTRATQYF.